What follows are 30 T cell receptor beta chains derived from one specimen sequenced in a study of cytotoxic CD8 clonotypes in ibrutinib-treated CLL. Profiled with immunoSEQ multiplex PCR; TCRdb holds only in-frame clones, not every one. Of about 130,000 clones listed, around four fifths were seen once; the top ten hold about 3.3%. Source: PBMCs, taken after 24 months of ibrutinib treatment. These receptors originate from a human donor with chronic lymphocytic leukemia.

The genes are TRBV7-3 and TRBJ2-1, with D hard to call. Germline CDR1 reads SGHTA; CDR2 reads FQGTGA. The CDR3 extends over 16 amino acids. With 0 bases removed from V and 0 bases from J, the gap between germline ends came to 9 bases. In DNA, the CDR3 is TGTGCCAGCAGCTTAACGGGTTCATCCTCCTACAATGAGCAGTTCTTC. This gives the protein CASSLTGSSSYNEQFF. The whole variable domain, remainder taken from reference TRBV7-3 and TRBJ2-1, is GAGVSQTPSNKVTEKGKYVELRCDPISGHTALYWYRQSLGQGPEFLIYFQGTGAADDSGLPNDRFFAVRPEGSVSTLKIQRTERGDSAVYLCASSLTGSSSYNEQFFGPGTRLTVL.

V is TRBV5-1 and J is TRBJ1-6; 7 positions agree with TRBD1. With V trimmed by 5 bases and J by 5 bases, 1 base remained unmatched. The CDR3 is 13 amino acids. CDR1 SGHRS and CDR2 YFSETQ come from the germline V gene. The CDR3 sequence: CASRGQNNSPLHF. The CDR3 DNA follows: TGCGCCAGCAGGGGACAGAATAATTCACCCCTCCACTTT.

The chain combines TRBV7-6 with TRBJ2-7; 8 positions agree with TRBD2. This CDR3 is 16 amino acids long. After removal of 1 base from V and 3 bases from J, the junction contained 8 bases not matched to a gene. Germline CDR1 reads SGHVS; CDR2 reads FNYEAQ. The DNA for the CDR3 is TGTGCCAGCAGCTTAGTCATGGCGGGGGGAGGCTACGAGCAGTACTTC. Its translation: CASSLVMAGGGYEQYF.

The count of this clone is one. The CDR3 coding sequence is TGTGCCAGCAGTCAAAGGGGGCGCGGGACTGAAGCTTTCTTT. Amino acid sequence: CASSQRGRGTEAFF. The V and J genes are TRBV6-5 and TRBJ1-1; 7 positions match TRBD1. Trimming removed 5 bases from V and 5 bases from J; junction bases left unmatched: 8. Germline V lookup: CDR1 MNHEY, CDR2 SVGAGI. The CDR3 spans 14 residues.

The chain is built from TRBV7-9 and TRBJ2-2; D call uncertain. Deletions cut 1 base from V and 6 bases from J, with 6 bases between. This CDR3 has 13 residues. Per the germline V gene, CDR1 is SEHNR and CDR2 is FQNEAQ (reference sequence). The DNA for the CDR3 is TGTGCCAGCAGCTTAGATGGGGCCGGGGAGCTGTTTTTT. Translated, it gives CASSLDGAGELFF.

This sequence joins TRBV27 and TRBJ1-2, with D unresolved. Germline CDR1 is MNHEY and CDR2 is SMNVEV (reference sequence). This CDR3 region has 10 residues. V was pared by 5 bases and J by 6 bases, with 4 bases between. The DNA of the CDR3 is TGTGCCAGCAGTCCTAATGGCTACACCTTC. Translated: CASSPNGYTF.

The chain is built from TRBV11-2 and TRBJ2-1; 7 bases align to TRBD1. After removal of 7 bases from V and 6 bases from J, the junction contained 6 bases not matched to a gene. CDR3 length equals 13 residues. CDR1 SGHAT and CDR2 FQNNGV come from the germline V gene. The CDR3 DNA reads TGTGCCAGCATGAAGGACAGGATCAATGAGCAGTTCTTC. It specifies CASMKDRINEQFF.

J is TRBJ2-1 and V is TRBV5-1; D gene uncertain. Trimming cost V 2 bases and J 8 bases, with 14 bases left between them. The CDR3 runs to 14 residues. Germline lookup yields CDR1 SGHRS and CDR2 YFSETQ. The CDR3 reads CASSFARGVHEQFF. CDR3 nucleotide sequence: TGCGCCAGCAGCTTCGCCCGTGGTGTCCATGAGCAGTTCTTC.

The chain employs TRBV23-1 and TRBJ1-1; the D is unclear. TRBV23-1 qualifies as an ORF whose function is uncertain. With 10 bases removed from V and 10 bases from J, the gap between germline ends came to 25 bases. There are 14 residues in the CDR3. The CDR3 DNA sequence: TGCGCCACACCGACCTTCGGGCGGGCGAAGCCAGCTTTCTTT. Its protein is CATPTFGRAKPAFF.

The chain recombines TRBV5-8 with TRBJ1-1; no clear D gene. The germline V gene has CDR1 SGHTS and CDR2 YDEGEE. The germline V and J ends were trimmed by 0 bases and 5 bases, with 8 bases remaining between them. This CDR3 contains 13 residues. The CDR3 here is CASSLDSGTEAFF. DNA of the CDR3: TGTGCCAGCAGCTTGGACTCGGGGACTGAAGCTTTCTTT.

This chain links TRBV6-5 with TRBJ2-3, with TRBD2 matching over 9 bases. The germline gives CDR1 MNHEY, CDR2 SVGAGI. This CDR3 region has 13 residues. In DNA form, the CDR3 reads TGTGCGAGCGGGGGGACCTACACAGATACGCAGTATTTT. Residues: CASGGTYTDTQYF.

This chain joins TRBV19 and TRBJ2-5; perhaps TRBD1 as D (6 bases). The ends were cut back, 5 bases at V and 7 bases at J, with 14 bases in the middle. The CDR3 covers 13 residues. Germline-derived CDR1 and CDR2 are LNHDA and SQIVND (reference sequence). The CDR3 spells CASSAGSGATQYF. CDR3 nucleotide sequence: TGTGCCAGTAGTGCCGGCTCAGGGGCGACCCAGTACTTC.

The chain has TRBV9 and TRBJ1-3; TRBD1 aligns across 8 bases. Germline V gene data show CDR1 as SGDLS and CDR2 as YYNGEE. Unmatched junction bases numbered 5, after V lost 0 bases and J lost 0 bases. This CDR3 is 17 amino acids long. Here the CDR3 DNA reads TGTGCCAGCAGCGTAGCTACAGGGGGGAGCTCTGGAAACACCATATATTTT. Amino acid sequence: CASSVATGGSSGNTIYF.

V and J are TRBV7-9 and TRBJ1-1, with D possibly being TRBD1 (5 bases). The germline V gene has CDR1 SEHNR and CDR2 FQNEAQ (reference sequence). With 6 bases removed from V and 2 bases from J, the gap between germline ends came to 7 bases. The CDR3 sequence is 12 residues long. The CDR3 protein is CASSTGNTEAFF. DNA of the CDR3: TGTGCCAGCAGTACAGGTAACACTGAAGCTTTCTTT. Full variable domain (rest looked up from reference TRBV7-9 and TRBJ1-1): DTGVSQNPRHKITKRGQNVTFRCDPISEHNRLYWYRQTLGQGPEFLTYFQNEAQLEKSRLLSDRFSAERPKGSFSTLEIQRTEQGDSAMYLCASSTGNTEAFFGQGTRLTVV.

The genes are TRBV5-6 and TRBJ1-4; 7 bases match TRBD1. This CDR3 contains 18 residues. Germline V CDR1 and CDR2: SGHDT, YYEEEE. The V segment lost 2 bases and the J segment 3 bases; nucleotides outside the gene matches: 13. CDR3 protein: CASSFVQGNFVANEKLFF. In DNA, the CDR3 is TGTGCCAGCAGCTTCGTACAGGGGAATTTTGTAGCTAATGAAAAACTGTTTTTT. Filled out from reference TRBV5-6 and TRBJ1-4, the complete variable domain reads DAGVTQSPTHLIKTRGQQVTLRCSPKSGHDTVSWYQQALGQGPQFIFQYYEEEERQRGNFPDRFSGHQFPNYSSELNVNALLLGDSALYLCASSFVQGNFVANEKLFFGSGTQLSVL.

The V and J genes are TRBV7-8 and TRBJ2-1; unclear D gene. V lost 1 base and J 4 bases, leaving 14 bases between the germline ends. The CDR3 covers 16 residues. Germline loops: CDR1 SGHVS, CDR2 FQNEAQ. The CDR3 protein is CASSLGYWADYNEQFF. In DNA, the CDR3 is TGTGCCAGCAGCTTAGGCTATTGGGCAGATTACAATGAGCAGTTCTTC.

The genes are TRBV4-3 and TRBJ2-2, with 7 positions matching TRBD1. This CDR3 is 16 amino acids long. V trimming: 4 bases; J trimming: 6 bases; junction bases outside the gene matches: 11. The germline CDR1 and CDR2 sequences are LGHNA and YSLEER. DNA for the CDR3: TGCGCCAGCAGCCGGGGACAGAACGAGTTCTCCGGGGAGCTGTTTTTT. Encoded protein: CASSRGQNEFSGELFF.

Worth noting for this clone: The junction departs from the called germline gene at one end, perhaps through a read error. The chain carries TRBV28 and TRBJ1-4; 7 positions match TRBD1. The germline CDR1 and CDR2 sequences are MDHEN and SYDVKM. This CDR3 spans 13 amino acids. The CDR3 region has the DNA TGTGCCAGCAGTTCTGGGACAGAAGTCGGTCACCCGTTC. It yields the protein CASSSGTEVGHPF.

This chain uses TRBV7-8 with TRBJ1-5, with D possibly TRBD1 on 5 matching bases. The germline gives CDR1 SGHVS, CDR2 FQNEAQ. V lost 5 bases, J lost 0 bases, and 20 bases lay in between. The CDR3 has 18 residues. The CDR3 spells CASSQAQGMGYSNQPQHF. For the CDR3, the DNA is TGTGCCAGCAGCCAGGCTCAGGGTATGGGTTATAGCAATCAGCCCCAGCATTTT.

The chain employs TRBV30 and TRBJ2-3; possibly TRBD1 or TRBD2 for D (6 bases each). The CDR3 spans 15 residues. CDR1 is GTSNPN and CDR2 is SVGIG in the germline V gene (reference sequence). The V and J ends lost 3 bases and 3 bases respectively, with 16 bases between them. Here the CDR3 reads CAWSPGGGGTDTQYF. The CDR3 nucleotides read TGTGCCTGGAGCCCCGGTGGAGGGGGAACAGATACGCAGTATTTT. The variable domain in full, with the rest retrieved from reference TRBV30 and TRBJ2-3, is SQTIHQWPATLVQPVGSPLSLECTVEGTSNPNLYWYRQAAGRGLQLLFYSVGIGQISSEVPQNLSASRPQDRQFILSSKKLLLSDSGFYLCAWSPGGGGTDTQYFGPGTRLTVL.

The V gene is TRBV6-5, the J gene TRBJ2-2, with 8 bases matching TRBD1. The CDR3 is made up of 15 amino acids. The germline V gene has CDR1 MNHEY and CDR2 SVGAGI. V was clipped by 2 bases and J by 2 bases; unmatched bases: 1. As DNA, the CDR3 is TGTGCCAGCAGTTACACAGGGGGAAACACCGGGGAGCTGTTTTTT. Protein product: CASSYTGGNTGELFF.

V and J are TRBV30 and TRBJ1-1; D unresolved. Germline V gene sequence: CDR1 GTSNPN, CDR2 SVGIG (reference sequence). This CDR3 is built from 12 residues. Trimming removed 7 bases from V and 1 base from J, with 10 bases in between. The CDR3 loop reads CASSPRNTEAFF. The CDR3 DNA sequence: TGTGCCTCTTCACCTCGGAACACTGAAGCTTTCTTT.

The rearrangement links TRBV5-4 to TRBJ2-5; D uncertain. This CDR3 region has 14 residues. Between the trimmed V and J ends, which lost 3 bases and 1 base, there was a span of 10 bases. The germline gives CDR1 SGHNT, CDR2 YYREEE (reference sequence). The DNA for the CDR3 is TGTGCCAGCAGCTCACCCCGGGCCCAAGAGACCCAGTACTTC. Amino acid sequence: CASSSPRAQETQYF.

The rearrangement links TRBV6-1 to TRBJ2-3; D tentatively fits TRBD1 or TRBD2 (5 bases each). V gave up 4 bases and J gave up 4 bases, with 12 bases separating them. CDR1 MNHNS and CDR2 SASEGT come from the germline V gene. The CDR3 covers 14 residues. DNA of the CDR3: TGTGCCAGCAGTGGGGCCGGGGCGTCAGATACGCAGTATTTT. Protein product: CASSGAGASDTQYF.

This chain connects TRBV11-2 to TRBJ2-5; no clear D. Germline V CDR1 and CDR2: SGHAT, FQNNGV. Trimming took 0 bases from V and 1 from J, leaving 12 bases between them. CDR3 length equals 16 residues. The chain's CDR3 is CASSLDLQLPQETQYF. The DNA for the CDR3 is TGTGCCAGCAGCTTAGATCTGCAGCTACCCCAAGAGACCCAGTACTTC.

This sequence joins TRBV5-4 and TRBJ2-7; TRBD1 or TRBD2 may be the D gene (7 bases each). The CDR3 covers 15 residues. The V gene's germline CDR1 is SGHNT and CDR2 YYREEE (reference sequence). Trimming pared 1 base from V and 6 bases from J, leaving 17 bases between. In DNA form, the CDR3 reads TGTGCCAGCAGCTTGTTCAGGGGGGGATCTGGCGAGCAGTACTTC. Protein sequence: CASSLFRGGSGEQYF.

This rearrangement joins TRBV7-2 to TRBJ2-5; 7 nucleotides match TRBD2. V shed 4 bases, J shed 5 bases, and the junction held 10 bases outside the gene matches. Germline V gene sequence: CDR1 SGHTA, CDR2 FQGNSA. There are 15 residues in the CDR3. This CDR3 reads CASSSERGLGETQYF. DNA of the CDR3: TGTGCCAGCAGCTCCGAGCGGGGCCTTGGGGAGACCCAGTACTTC.

This chain links TRBV30 with TRBJ1-2, with 8 bases that match TRBD1. The CDR3 length is 14 residues. Germline V lookup: CDR1 GTSNPN, CDR2 SVGIG (reference sequence). Germline trimming cut 2 bases from V and 8 bases from J; bases unmatched to any gene: 10. The CDR3 here is CAWSRNGQGGGYTF. Here the CDR3 DNA reads TGTGCCTGGAGTCGAAACGGACAGGGCGGGGGCTACACCTTC.

This rearrangement joins TRBV2 to TRBJ2-1; 7 bases align to TRBD2. The CDR3 extends over 14 amino acids. In germline, CDR1 is SNHLY, CDR2 FYNNEI. J lost 7 bases, V lost 2 bases, and 5 bases had no gene match. This CDR3 reads CASSELGGVNEQFF. The DNA for the CDR3 is TGTGCCAGCAGTGAACTGGGAGGGGTTAATGAGCAGTTCTTC.

The chain's CDR3 is CASSPYTEAFF. CDR3 DNA: TGTGCCAGCAGCCCTTACACTGAAGCTTTCTTT. The chain joins TRBV14 to TRBJ1-1; D uncertain. V was cut by 4 bases and J by 3 bases, with 3 bases left in between. CDR1 and CDR2 from the germline V gene are SGHDN and FVKESK. The CDR3 sequence is 11 residues long.